This T cell receptor beta chain was captured by sequencing in a study of blood T cell repertoires in COVID-19. Assay: immunoSEQ multiplex PCR; the TCRdb copy retains only in-frame clones and omits some. The profile shows around 230,000 clones, roughly four fifths of them singletons. This clone was recorded a few times. Germline V lookup: CDR1 SGHDN, CDR2 FVKESK. V trimming: 4 bases; J trimming: 5 bases; junction bases outside the gene matches: 13. This CDR3 contains 19 residues. The chain couples TRBV14 to TRBJ2-5, with 16 bases lining up with TRBD2. The source material was PBMCs or T cells enriched from blood (not recorded which). This receptor was identified in a man aged 35-49 years who had recovered from COVID-19. CDR3 residues: CASSRRYGTSGGALETQYF. In DNA form, the CDR3 reads TGTGCCAGCAGCCGACGCTACGGGACTAGCGGGGGGGCCCTGGAGACCCAGTACTTC.